These 20 T cell receptor beta chains were sequenced from one sample in a study of CD8 T cells in ankylosing spondylitis. The study's findings and limits: What appeared characteristic of ankylosing spondylitis blood was a TCR beta motif of fewer than ten highly homologous variants.

Which antigens these TCRs recognize remains unknown. One entry per CDR3 protein, called by TCRdb with MiXCR from the 5' RACE reads. The sample holds 250,000 to 350,000 distinct CDR3 sequences, less than 9.5% seen once. The sequencing input was blood, either unsorted or a sorted T cell fraction (not recorded which). These receptors originate from a male donor with ankylosing spondylitis.

This clonotype was observed many times. The chain uses TRBV12-3 or TRBV12-4 and TRBJ2-5; 11 nucleotides match TRBD2. CDR3 size: 14 residues. Trimming cost V 4 bases and J 5 bases; bases outside gene matches: 3. The CDR3 DNA is TGTGCCAGCAGTTCCACTAGCGGGAGTGAGACCCAGTACTTC. Translated, it gives CASSSTSGSETQYF.

The sample holds many counts of this clonotype. The V call is TRBV12-3 or TRBV12-4, the J call TRBJ1-1; perhaps TRBD1 as D (5 bases). Trimming shortened V by 2 bases and J by 4 bases, and 8 bases separated the two germline ends. There are 13 residues in the CDR3. CDR3 bases: TGTGCCAGCAGTTTATCAGGGACCACTGAAGCTTTCTTT. Its protein is CASSLSGTTEAFF.

The chain uses TRBV3-1 and TRBJ2-6; D not resolved. The CDR3 spans 16 residues. The V end was cut by 0 bases, the J end by 2 bases, with 8 bases between. CDR1 and CDR2 (germline): LGHDT, YNNKEL (reference sequence). The CDR3 loop is CASSQDFVAGANVLTF. The CDR3 DNA follows: TGTGCCAGCAGCCAAGATTTCGTTGCTGGGGCCAACGTCCTGACTTTC.

Ten or more counts support this clonotype. V and J are TRBV5-1 and TRBJ2-5, with 9 bases lining up with TRBD2. Losses at the gene ends were 3 bases for V and 1 base for J; bases not matched to a gene: 4. The CDR3 has 15 amino acids. The V gene's germline CDR1 is SGHRS and CDR2 YFSETQ. In nucleotides, the CDR3 is TGCGCCAGCAGCTACGTAGCGGGAGCCCAAGAGACCCAGTACTTC. The encoded protein is CASSYVAGAQETQYF.

The chain combines TRBV6-2 or TRBV6-3 with TRBJ2-1; TRBD2 is a possible D gene (6 bases). The CDR3 runs to 14 residues. Germline loops: CDR1 MNHEY, CDR2 SVGEGT. The V gene lost 7 bases and the J gene lost 9 bases, with 19 bases spanning the gap. CDR3 sequence (DNA): TGTGCCAGCATGCCGCGGGACCCCCGGAGTGAGCAGTTCTTC. Residues: CASMPRDPRSEQFF.

This clonotype was observed many times. This chain uses TRBV28 with TRBJ2-7; D might be TRBD1 or TRBD2, each matching 5 bases. Germline V gene lookup returns CDR1 MDHEN and CDR2 SYDVKM. With 4 bases removed from V and 2 bases from J, the gap between germline ends came to 12 bases. This CDR3 comprises 14 residues. The CDR3 region has the DNA TGTGCCAGCAGTTGGTTGGGGACCACCTACGAGCAGTACTTC. Its translation: CASSWLGTTYEQYF.

The sample holds many counts of this clonotype. This chain connects TRBV9 to TRBJ2-7; TRBD1 matches at 10 bases. J gave up 0 bases and V 0 bases, and 3 bases lay outside the gene matches. The CDR3 totals 16 residues. Germline assignment: CDR1 SGDLS and CDR2 YYNGEE. The CDR3, as DNA: TGTGCCAGCAGCGTAGGGGGACAGGGGAGCTCCTACGAGCAGTACTTC. Its protein is CASSVGGQGSSYEQYF.

This clonotype has more than one count but fewer than ten. V is TRBV18 and J is TRBJ1-1; maybe TRBD1 (6 bases). V was pared by 1 base and J by 0 bases, with 12 bases between. Per the germline V gene, CDR1 is KGHSH and CDR2 is LQKENI. CDR3 length: 16 amino acids. The chain's CDR3 is CASSPRSGVMNTEAFF. CDR3 in DNA: TGTGCCAGCTCACCACGGTCAGGGGTAATGAACACTGAAGCTTTCTTT.

This sequence joins TRBV20-1 and TRBJ2-1; D might be TRBD2 (5 bases). The CDR3 sequence is 16 residues long. V dropped 0 bases and J dropped 7 bases, with 19 bases sitting between them. Germline-derived CDR1 and CDR2 are DFQATT and SNEGSKA (reference sequence). The CDR3 loop is CSARDLRIGLKNEQFF. CDR3 in DNA: TGCAGTGCTAGAGATCTTCGTATCGGACTCAAAAATGAGCAGTTCTTC.

The chain uses TRBV12-3 or TRBV12-4 and TRBJ2-7; 14 bases line up with TRBD2. The CDR3 is 16 residues long. The V and J ends lost 6 bases and 5 bases, in that order; junction bases with no gene match: 9. This chain's CDR3 is CASSSRLAGGPDEQYF. CDR3 DNA: TGTGCCAGCAGCTCCCGACTAGCGGGAGGGCCGGACGAGCAGTACTTC.

The sample holds a few counts of this clonotype. This sequence joins TRBV7-9 and TRBJ2-5, with TRBD1 matching over 10 bases. Per the germline V gene, CDR1 is SEHNR and CDR2 is FQNEAQ (reference sequence). This CDR3 has 17 amino acids. Unmatched junction bases numbered 14, after V lost 5 bases and J lost 5 bases. CDR3 protein: CASSVIPGQGSEETQYF. The CDR3 DNA follows: TGTGCCAGCAGCGTGATCCCGGGACAGGGGTCGGAGGAGACCCAGTACTTC.

This clonotype was observed many times. The rearrangement joins TRBV6-1 to TRBJ1-6; D not resolved. The V gene's germline CDR1 is MNHNS and CDR2 SASEGT. The CDR3 loop spans 15 amino acids. V was pared by 8 bases and J by 4 bases, with 15 bases between. Here the CDR3 DNA reads TGTGCCAGCGGCCCCGGGCCAGCGTATAATTCACCCCTCCACTTT. It yields the protein CASGPGPAYNSPLHF.

The chain uses TRBV5-1 and TRBJ2-2, with D uncertain. Trimming took off 1 base at V and 6 bases at J, with 16 bases between the two ends. Germline V gene lookup returns CDR1 SGHRS and CDR2 YFSETQ. CDR3 length: 16 residues. The CDR3 spells CASSLLIPILAGELFF. DNA of the CDR3: TGCGCCAGCAGCTTGCTCATTCCTATATTGGCCGGGGAGCTGTTTTTT.

This clonotype was seen repeatedly, ten times or more. V is TRBV7-2 and J is TRBJ2-3, with a weak D call TRBD2 (5 bases). The CDR3 contains 16 residues. Trimming pared 3 bases from V and 3 bases from J, leaving 16 bases between. The germline V gene has CDR1 SGHTA and CDR2 FQGNSA. In DNA, the CDR3 is TGTGCCAGCAGCTTGGACTTGGTCGTACGGACAGATACGCAGTATTTT. This sequence encodes CASSLDLVVRTDTQYF.

This clonotype appeared many times. This rearrangement joins TRBV11-1 to TRBJ2-3; tentatively, D is TRBD1 or TRBD2 (6 bases each). The CDR3 has 18 residues. Trimming stripped 5 bases from V and 2 bases from J, with 23 bases between. Germline CDR1 SGHAT, CDR2 FQDESV (reference sequence). The CDR3 loop is CASSLRMGGYGATDTQYF. DNA for the CDR3: TGTGCCAGCAGCCTCCGTATGGGGGGCTATGGGGCCACAGATACGCAGTATTTT.

The chain is built from TRBV6-1 and TRBJ2-3, with D unresolved. The CDR3 is 11 amino acids. V lost 4 bases and J 6 bases, leaving 5 bases between the germline ends. Germline assignment: CDR1 MNHNS and CDR2 SASEGT. The CDR3 region is CASSGMDTQYF. The CDR3 coding sequence is TGTGCCAGCAGTGGAATGGATACGCAGTATTTT.

Comments on this clonotype: A read error may account for a junction end that differs from germline. The V gene is TRBV7-7, the J gene TRBJ2-3, with 14 nucleotides matching TRBD2. The CDR3 spans 16 residues. Germline V gene sequence: CDR1 SSHAT, CDR2 FNYEAQ (reference sequence). The CDR3 bases are TGTGCTAGCAGCGTTGGGACTAGCGGGAGTACAGATACGCAGTATTTT. Encoded protein: CASSVGTSGSTDTQYF.

This chain links TRBV20-1 with TRBJ2-7; 7 nucleotides align to TRBD2. Per the germline V gene, CDR1 is DFQATT and CDR2 is SNEGSKA (reference sequence). The CDR3 contains 13 residues. Losses at the gene ends were 5 bases for V and 2 bases for J; bases not matched to a gene: 6. The DNA for the CDR3 is TGCAGTGCTCGAAGCGGGATCACCTACGAGCAGTACTTC. Its protein product is CSARSGITYEQYF.

This clonotype was seen ten or more times. The CDR3 spells CASSLVGGLAGVSGELFF. As DNA, the CDR3 is TGTGCCAGCAGCTTAGTTGGGGGCTTGGCGGGAGTTTCCGGGGAGCTGTTTTTT. The V gene is TRBV7-8, the J gene TRBJ2-2; D may be TRBD2 (7 bases). The CDR3 covers 18 residues. The V end lost 1 base, the J end lost 6 bases, and 21 bases lay between the germline ends. Germline CDR1 is SGHVS and CDR2 is FQNEAQ.

This clonotype was observed a few times. The chain recombines TRBV6-2 or TRBV6-3 with TRBJ2-1; the D gene is possibly TRBD2 (5 bases). Per the germline V gene, CDR1 is MNHEY and CDR2 is SVGEGT. The CDR3 covers 13 residues. The V end was cut by 5 bases, the J end by 9 bases, with 14 bases between. The CDR3 sequence is CASSPGFYGEQFF. CDR3 in DNA: TGTGCCAGCAGTCCGGGGTTTTATGGTGAGCAGTTCTTC.